This T cell receptor beta chain originates from a study of T cell repertoires in cytomegalovirus infection. TCRdb recomputed calls from the reads with MiXCR, one row per CDR3 protein. The data hold about 530,000 distinct CDR3 sequences, with about 26% observed a single time. This CDR3 has 13 residues. The germline CDR1 and CDR2 sequences are MNHNS and SASEGT. Trimming stripped 6 bases from V and 0 bases from J, with 8 bases between. V gene TRBV6-1 combines with J gene TRBJ1-1; D is undetermined. The specimen sequenced was PBMCs. The receptor was isolated from a human donor in good health (CMV status not recorded). Some clones in this sample may be carry-over from other donors' samples. CDR3 loop: CASSGSLNTEAFF. CDR3 nucleotides: TGTGCCAGCAGCGGCAGCCTGAACACTGAAGCTTTCTTT.